This entry describes one T cell receptor (beta chain). The data derive from a study of blood T cell repertoires in COVID-19. Profiled with immunoSEQ multiplex PCR; TCRdb holds only in-frame clones, not every one. The profile shows fewer than 200,000 clones, around 84% of them singletons. The CDR3 has 12 amino acids. Trimming took off 2 bases at V and 4 bases at J, with 6 bases between the two ends. CDR1 and CDR2 (germline): SGHDN, FVKESK. The receptor was isolated from a young woman who had been exposed to COVID-19. The rearrangement links TRBV14 to TRBJ2-7; no firm D call. Sequencing was performed on PBMCs or T cells enriched from blood (not recorded which). DNA for the CDR3: TGTGCCAGCAGCCAAAGTGCGTACGAGCAGTACTTC. This translates into CASSQSAYEQYF.